The 18 T cell receptor beta chains below come from one sample, sequenced in a study of T cells in Graves' hyperthyroidism and ophthalmopathy. RNA transcripts gave rise to amplified TCR beta CDR3 regions. First-round RT-PCR of the TCR CDR3 relied on the HTBI primer set. TCRdb reanalysed the multiplex PCR reads using MiXCR and keeps one entry per CDR3 protein. Here the sample spans around 600,000 distinct CDR3 sequences, approximately 14% being singletons. The sequencing input was blood. All receptors derive from a woman aged 18-30 years with Graves' ophthalmopathy.

This clonotype turned up a few times. V and J are TRBV7-2 and TRBJ2-7; 12 bases are a match to TRBD2. V shed 5 bases, J shed 3 bases, and the junction held 11 bases outside the gene matches. The germline V gene has CDR1 SGHTA and CDR2 FQGNSA. The CDR3 has 17 residues. This CDR3 is CASSPSKGLAGVYEQYF. The CDR3 DNA reads TGTGCCAGCAGCCCCTCCAAGGGACTAGCGGGTGTCTACGAGCAGTACTTC.

This clonotype was detected only a few times. The chain combines TRBV19 with TRBJ1-5, with a tentative D call TRBD1 (6 bases). Per the germline V gene, CDR1 is LNHDA and CDR2 is SQIVND (reference sequence). V gave up 4 bases and J gave up 3 bases, with 13 bases separating them. This CDR3 spans 15 amino acids. The CDR3 sequence is CASSTITGINQPQHF. CDR3 DNA sequence: TGTGCCAGTAGTACCATCACAGGGATCAATCAGCCCCAGCATTTT.

A few counts support this clonotype. V is TRBV3-1 and J is TRBJ1-6, with no clear D. Looked up from germline, CDR1 is LGHDT and CDR2 is YNNKEL (reference sequence). Trimming took 1 base from V and 7 from J, leaving 17 bases between them. This CDR3 has 17 amino acids. The CDR3 region has the DNA TGTGCCAGCAGCCAAGGGGTGAGCCCTAGGGAAAATTCACCCCTCCACTTT. This encodes CASSQGVSPRENSPLHF.

This clonotype has a count of ten or more. The genes are TRBV3-1 and TRBJ1-1, with D tentatively TRBD1 (5 bases). Trimming took off 0 bases at V and 3 bases at J, with 8 bases between the two ends. The CDR3 is 14 amino acids. Germline lookup yields CDR1 LGHDT and CDR2 YNNKEL (reference sequence). CDR3 amino acids: CASSQDRDHTEAFF. The CDR3 DNA is TGTGCCAGCAGCCAAGACAGGGATCACACTGAAGCTTTCTTT. The whole variable domain, filled in from reference TRBV3-1 and TRBJ1-1, reads DTAVSQTPKYLVTQMGNDKSIKCEQNLGHDTMYWYKQDSKKFLKIMFSYNNKELIINETVPNRFSPKSPDKAHLNLHINSLELGDSAVYFCASSQDRDHTEAFFGQGTRLTVV.

J is TRBJ2-1 and V is TRBV10-3, with 10 nucleotides matching TRBD2. After removal of 6 bases from V and 8 bases from J, the junction contained 10 bases not matched to a gene. The CDR3 contains 15 residues. CDR1 is ENHRY, CDR2 SYGVKD, per germline. As DNA, the CDR3 is TGTGCCATCAGGGATAGCGGGAGGAGGCGCGATGAGCAGTTCTTC. This gives the protein CAIRDSGRRRDEQFF.

Only a few counts were recorded for this clonotype. The chain couples TRBV6-5 to TRBJ2-1; weak D call: TRBD2 (5 bases). From germline, CDR1 is MNHEY and CDR2 SVGAGI. Trimming shortened V by 5 bases and J by 6 bases, and 20 bases separated the two germline ends. The CDR3 loop spans 16 amino acids. The DNA for the CDR3 is TGTGCCAGCAGTACGGACGGGATGGTAGCCTTCAATGAGCAGTTCTTC. Amino acids: CASSTDGMVAFNEQFF.

This clonotype was recorded many times. This rearrangement joins TRBV6-5 to TRBJ2-5; the match to TRBD1 covers 11 bases. The J segment lost 4 bases and the V segment lost 2 bases, leaving 3 bases of the junction unmatched. This CDR3 spans 15 amino acids. Germline CDR1 and CDR2: MNHEY and SVGAGI. CDR3 in DNA: TGTGCCAGCAGTTACCCGGACAGGGGGCGAGAGACCCAGTACTTC. Translation: CASSYPDRGRETQYF.

This clonotype appeared a few times. This chain uses TRBV9 with TRBJ1-4; D is undetermined. Trimming took off 3 bases at V and 0 bases at J, with 3 bases between the two ends. Germline V gene lookup returns CDR1 SGDLS and CDR2 YYNGEE. The CDR3 consists of 13 residues. The CDR3 nucleotides are TGTGCCAGCAGCGCTACAACTAATGAAAAACTGTTTTTT. The encoded protein is CASSATTNEKLFF.

Comment on this clonotype: This may be a read error: a much more frequent sequence differs by one nucleotide. It is likely a read error, because the conserved phenylalanine at the end of the CDR3 is missing. The genes are TRBV24-1 and TRBJ2-1, with a tentative D call TRBD1 (5 bases). Germline CDR1 reads KGHDR; CDR2 reads SFDVKD. The CDR3 has 16 residues. V was pared by 4 bases and J by 0 bases, with 12 bases between. CDR3 nucleotide sequence: TGTGCCACCAGTGACCGGGTGGGGCCCTCCTACAATGAGCAGTTCCTC. Protein sequence: CATSDRVGPSYNEQFL.

This clonotype was detected many times. The gene calls are TRBV18 and TRBJ1-5; a weak D match, TRBD1 (5 bases). The CDR3 spans 15 residues. V lost 2 bases, J lost 7 bases, and 15 bases lay in between. In germline, CDR1 is KGHSH, CDR2 LQKENI. The CDR3 DNA reads as TGTGCCAGCTCACCAAGAGGGGAACCGGGGCAGCCCCAGCATTTT. It specifies CASSPRGEPGQPQHF.

In this sample, this clonotype turned up many times. This chain connects TRBV7-2 to TRBJ2-7; D remains ambiguous. Germline V CDR1 and CDR2: SGHTA, FQGNSA. The CDR3 spans 16 residues. Trimming stripped 4 bases from V and 0 bases from J, with 16 bases between. The CDR3 is CASSSLKQVFSYEQYF. The CDR3 bases are TGTGCCAGCAGCTCCCTTAAGCAGGTGTTCTCCTACGAGCAGTACTTC.

This clonotype was found a few times. This may arise from a read error, as a much more abundant clone is one base away. The chain carries TRBV7-9 and TRBJ2-1, with D perhaps matching TRBD2 (5 bases). Per the germline V gene, CDR1 is SEHNR and CDR2 is FQNEAQ (reference sequence). V dropped 1 base and J dropped 7 bases, with 17 bases sitting between them. The CDR3 runs 16 residues. This CDR3 is CASSLGERAIGNEQFF. CDR3 DNA: TGTGCCAGCAGCTTAGGTGAGAGGGCCATCGGAAATGAGCAGTTCTTC. The variable domain in full, completed from reference TRBV7-9 and TRBJ2-1, reads DTGVSQNPRHKITKRGQNVTFRCDPISEHNRLYWYRQTLGQGPEFLTYFQNEAQLEKSRLLSDRFSAERPKGSFSTLEIQRTEQGDSAMYLCASSLGERAIGNEQFFGPGTRLTVL.

CDR3 nucleotides: TGTGCCACCAGTGATTTGGGGACAGATTCCTATGGCTACACCTTC. Amino acids: CATSDLGTDSYGYTF. V gene TRBV24-1 combines with J gene TRBJ1-2, with 7 bases lining up with TRBD1. J gave up 4 bases and V 0 bases, and 4 bases lay outside the gene matches. This CDR3 has 15 residues. Germline lookup yields CDR1 KGHDR and CDR2 SFDVKD.

At least ten counts were recorded for this clonotype. V and J are TRBV20-1 and TRBJ2-3, with TRBD2 identical over 7 bases. Unmatched junction bases numbered 7, after V lost 3 bases and J lost 7 bases. The CDR3 length is 13 residues. The germline gives CDR1 DFQATT, CDR2 SNEGSKA (reference sequence). The CDR3 is CSASGLETNTQYF. The CDR3 DNA follows: TGCAGTGCTAGCGGACTAGAGACAAATACGCAGTATTTT.

The sample holds many counts of this clonotype. The J gene is TRBJ2-3, the V gene TRBV28, with 7 positions matching TRBD2. The trim removed 7 bases at V and 2 bases at J, leaving 12 bases unmatched. The CDR3 runs 16 residues. Germline V gene data show CDR1 as MDHEN and CDR2 as SYDVKM. CDR3 protein: CASNPILADLTDTQYF. DNA for the CDR3: TGTGCCAGCAATCCTATTCTAGCGGACCTCACAGATACGCAGTATTTT.

This clonotype was counted at least ten times. V gene TRBV12-3 or TRBV12-4 combines with J gene TRBJ2-1, with TRBD1 matching over 7 bases. There are 13 residues in the CDR3. V dropped 6 bases and J dropped 4; count of bases not matched to a gene: 3. Written as DNA, the CDR3 is TGTGCCAGCAGCGAGGACAGGTACAATGAGCAGTTCTTC. Translated: CASSEDRYNEQFF.

The chain couples TRBV7-2 to TRBJ1-2, with D hard to call. V lost 1 base and J 0 bases, leaving 9 bases between the germline ends. The CDR3 loop spans 15 amino acids. Germline V gene lookup returns CDR1 SGHTA and CDR2 FQGNSA. The CDR3 reads CASSLGGRTNYGYTF. The CDR3 nucleotides are TGTGCCAGCAGCTTAGGCGGCAGAACTAACTATGGCTACACCTTC. Based on the CDR3 plus reference TRBV7-2 and TRBJ1-2, the full variable domain is GAGVSQSPSNKVTEKGKDVELRCDPISGHTALYWYRQSLGQGLEFLIYFQGNSAPDKSGLPSDRFSAERTGGSVSTLTIQRTQQEDSAVYLCASSLGGRTNYGYTFGSGTRLTVV.

The V and J genes are TRBV7-9 and TRBJ2-2; D perhaps matches TRBD1 (6 bases). Germline V gene sequence: CDR1 SEHNR, CDR2 FQNEAQ (reference sequence). CDR3 size: 13 residues. V gave up 10 bases and J gave up 0 bases, with 9 bases separating them. The CDR3 DNA is TGTGCCACCGGACAGACGAACACCGGGGAGCTGTTTTTT. It translates to CATGQTNTGELFF.